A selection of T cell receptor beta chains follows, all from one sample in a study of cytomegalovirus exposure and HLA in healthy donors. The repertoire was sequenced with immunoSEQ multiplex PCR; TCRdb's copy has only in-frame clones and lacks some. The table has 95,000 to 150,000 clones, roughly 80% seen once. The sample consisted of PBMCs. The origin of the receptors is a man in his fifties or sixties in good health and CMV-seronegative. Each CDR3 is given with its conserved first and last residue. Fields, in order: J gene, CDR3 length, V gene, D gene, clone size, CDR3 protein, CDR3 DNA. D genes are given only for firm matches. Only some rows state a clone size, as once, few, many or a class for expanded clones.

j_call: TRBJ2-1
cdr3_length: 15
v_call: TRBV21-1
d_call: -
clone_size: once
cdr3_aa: CASSEEWLFCNEQFF
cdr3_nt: TGTGCCAGCAGCGAAGAATGGCTGTTCTGCAATGAGCAGTTCTTC

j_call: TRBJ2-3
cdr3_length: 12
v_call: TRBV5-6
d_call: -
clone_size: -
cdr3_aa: CASSLGALTQYF
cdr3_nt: TGTGCCAGCAGCTTGGGGGCCCTCACGCAGTATTTT

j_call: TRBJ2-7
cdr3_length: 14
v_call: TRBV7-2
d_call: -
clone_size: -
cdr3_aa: CASSLTAGGREQYF
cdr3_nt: TGTGCCAGCAGCTTAACCGCTGGCGGGCGAGAGCAGTACTTC

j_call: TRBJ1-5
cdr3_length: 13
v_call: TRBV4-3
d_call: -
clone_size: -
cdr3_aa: CASSPSGDQPQHF
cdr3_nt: TGCGCCAGCAGCCCTTCGGGGGATCAGCCCCAGCATTTT

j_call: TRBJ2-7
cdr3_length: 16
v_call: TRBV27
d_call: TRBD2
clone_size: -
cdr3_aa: CASSPWDYKGTYEQYF
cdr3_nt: TGTGCCAGCAGTCCTTGGGACTATAAGGGGACCTACGAGCAGTACTTC

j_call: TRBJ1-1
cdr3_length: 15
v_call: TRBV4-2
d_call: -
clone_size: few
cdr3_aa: CASSYSGRKDTEAFF
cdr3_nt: TGTGCCAGCAGCTATTCGGGGAGGAAAGACACTGAAGCTTTCTTT

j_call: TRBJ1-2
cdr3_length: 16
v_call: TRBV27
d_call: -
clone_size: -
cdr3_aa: CASSFGRGGIPGGYTF
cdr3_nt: TGTGCCAGCAGTTTCGGGAGGGGAGGTATTCCGGGGGGCTACACCTTC

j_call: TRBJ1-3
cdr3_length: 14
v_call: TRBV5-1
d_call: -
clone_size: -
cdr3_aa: CASSPTDSGNTIYF
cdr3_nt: TGCGCCAGCAGCCCGACAGACTCTGGAAACACCATATATTTT

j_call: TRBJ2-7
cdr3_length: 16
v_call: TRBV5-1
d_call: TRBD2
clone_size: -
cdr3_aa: CASSQGTGRTVYEQYF
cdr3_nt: TGCGCCAGCAGCCAGGGAACCGGGAGGACCGTTTACGAGCAGTACTTC

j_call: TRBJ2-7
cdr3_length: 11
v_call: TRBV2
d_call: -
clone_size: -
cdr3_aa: CASSLSYEQYF
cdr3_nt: TGTGCCAGCAGTCTCTCCTACGAGCAGTACTTC

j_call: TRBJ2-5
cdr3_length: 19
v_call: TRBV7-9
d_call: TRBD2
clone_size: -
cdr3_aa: CSSSRRLAGGPRGGETQYF
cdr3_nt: TGTTCCAGCAGCCGACGACTAGCGGGAGGGCCTCGGGGTGGAGAGACCCAGTACTTC

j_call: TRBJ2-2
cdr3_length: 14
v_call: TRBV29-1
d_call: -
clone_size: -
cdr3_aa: CSVGPGTNTGELFF
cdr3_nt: TGCAGCGTTGGGCCAGGGACGAACACCGGGGAGCTGTTTTTT

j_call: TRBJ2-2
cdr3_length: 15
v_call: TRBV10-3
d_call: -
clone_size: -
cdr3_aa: CAIRPLGGNTGELFF
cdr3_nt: TGTGCCATCAGACCCCTGGGGGGGAACACCGGGGAGCTGTTTTTT

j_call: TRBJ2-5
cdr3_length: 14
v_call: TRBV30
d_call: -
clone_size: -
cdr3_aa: CAWSGGGEQETQYF
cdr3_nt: TGTGCCTGGAGTGGGGGGGGCGAGCAAGAGACCCAGTACTTC

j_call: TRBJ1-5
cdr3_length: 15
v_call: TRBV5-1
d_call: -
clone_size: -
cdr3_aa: CASSLDGAGNQPQHF
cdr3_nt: TGCGCCAGCAGCTTGGACGGAGCTGGCAATCAGCCCCAGCATTTT

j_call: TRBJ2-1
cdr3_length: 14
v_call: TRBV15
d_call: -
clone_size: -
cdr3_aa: CATSRPQGDNEQFF
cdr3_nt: TGTGCCACCAGCAGACCACAGGGAGACAATGAGCAGTTCTTC

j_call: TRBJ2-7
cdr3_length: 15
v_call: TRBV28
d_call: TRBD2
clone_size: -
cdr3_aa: CASRGPGGESSEQYF
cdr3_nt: TGTGCCAGCAGGGGCCCGGGGGGGGAGTCTTCCGAGCAGTACTTC